These T cell receptor beta chains were read from a single sample in a study of T cells after yellow fever vaccination. TCRdb independently ran MiXCR on the 5' RACE reads; one entry per CDR3 protein. The table records roughly 30,000 distinct CDR3 sequences, roughly a tenth of them present only once. This material consisted of PBMCs, either bulk or a sorted T-cell subset (CD4+, CD8+, memory, or dextramer-sorted; not recorded which), taken approximately 16 days after the first yellow fever vaccination. These receptors were collected from a man aged 18 to 35 who received the YFV17D yellow fever vaccine. The CDR3 runs from the conserved cysteine through the conserved F or W. D genes are given only for firm matches. Size is stated for part of the rows, as once, few or many counts, or as a class when the clone is expanded.

j_gene | d_gene | abundance | v_gene | CDR3aa | CDR3nt
TRBJ1-2 | . | many | TRBV29-1 | CSVLWDGYTF | TGCAGCGTTTTGTGGGATGGCTACACCTTC
TRBJ2-5 | TRBD2 | many | TRBV20-1 | CSARQTGLAGGQETQYF | TGCAGTGCTAGACAGACGGGACTAGCGGGGGGCCAGGAGACCCAGTACTTC
TRBJ1-4 | TRBD1 | many | TRBV7-2 | CASSLPTGDNEKLFF | TGTGCCAGCAGCTTACCGACAGGGGATAATGAAAAACTGTTTTTT
TRBJ2-7 | . | many | TRBV27 | CASRGTLEEQYF | TGTGCCAGCCGAGGCACCCTAGAGGAGCAGTACTTC
TRBJ2-1 | TRBD2 | many | TRBV5-1 | CASSSDLLAGGSAYNEQFF | TGCGCCAGCAGCTCCGACCTTCTAGCGGGGGGGAGTGCCTACAATGAGCAGTTCTTC
TRBJ1-5 | . | many | TRBV7-2 | CASSDSNQPQHF | TGTGCCAGCAGTGACAGCAATCAGCCCCAGCATTTT
TRBJ2-7 | . | . | TRBV30 | CAWRRDSYEQYF | TGTGCCTGGAGGAGGGATTCCTACGAGCAGTACTTC
TRBJ2-2 | TRBD2 | many | TRBV7-7 | CASSSRLATNTGELFF | TGTGCCAGCAGCTCTCGACTAGCGACGAACACCGGGGAGCTGTTTTTT
TRBJ2-1 | TRBD1 | many | TRBV5-5 | CASSLGTGPHNEQFF | TGTGCCAGCAGCTTGGGGACAGGGCCCCACAATGAGCAGTTCTTC
TRBJ2-3 | TRBD1 | many | TRBV13 | CASSSPGQAFTSTDTQYF | TGTGCCAGCAGCTCCCCCGGACAGGCATTTACTAGCACAGATACGCAGTATTTT
TRBJ2-3 | TRBD2 | . | TRBV20-1 | CSATTSGGPLVTDTQYF | TGCAGTGCGACGACTAGCGGGGGGCCCCTTGTTACAGATACGCAGTATTTT
TRBJ1-5 | . | many | TRBV30 | CAWSVQGTQPQHF | TGTGCCTGGAGTGTACAAGGAACTCAGCCCCAGCATTTT
TRBJ1-2 | . | many | TRBV6-2/TRBV6-3 | CASRDTTNYGYTF | TGTGCCAGCAGGGACACAACTAACTATGGCTACACCTTC
TRBJ1-1 | . | many | TRBV14 | CASSHLIRDEFTEAFF | TGTGCCAGCAGCCACCTGATCCGGGACGAGTTTACTGAAGCTTTCTTT
TRBJ1-6 | . | many | TRBV5-6 | CASSWSDSLSGLPLHF | TGTGCCAGCAGCTGGTCCGACAGCCTCTCCGGATTACCCCTCCACTTT
TRBJ2-3 | . | many | TRBV7-2 | CASTPGHTQYF | TGTGCCAGCACCCCCGGGCATACGCAGTATTTT
TRBJ1-5 | . | many | TRBV4-3 | CASSQDYRGGSNQPQHF | TGCGCCAGCAGCCAAGACTATCGGGGAGGGAGCAATCAGCCCCAGCATTTT
TRBJ1-2 | . | . | TRBV7-9 | CASSKDGFGVEGYTF | TGTGCCAGCAGCAAAGACGGGTTCGGGGTGGAAGGCTACACCTTC
TRBJ1-5 | . | many | TRBV20-1 | CSARGSVAYSNQPQHF | TGCAGTGCTAGGGGCTCCGTGGCCTATAGCAATCAGCCCCAGCATTTT
TRBJ1-2 | . | many | TRBV3-1 | CASSQELRDYTF | TGTGCCAGCAGCCAAGAATTGCGGGACTACACCTTC
TRBJ1-3 | TRBD1 | many | TRBV4-1 | CASSLRTGGRNTIYF | TGCGCCAGCAGCCTCCGGACAGGGGGGAGAAACACCATATATTTT
TRBJ1-1 | TRBD1 | many | TRBV7-2 | CASSLTGGIGAEAFF | TGTGCCAGCAGCTTGACAGGGGGGATTGGGGCTGAAGCTTTCTTT
TRBJ1-1 | TRBD1 | many | TRBV11-2 | CASSPRRTGNEWRTEAFF | TGTGCCAGCAGCCCCCGCCGGACAGGGAATGAATGGAGGACTGAAGCTTTCTTT
TRBJ1-1 | . | few | TRBV9 | CASSAGGGNTEAFF | TGTGCCAGCAGCGCGGGGGGCGGAAACACTGAAGCTTTCTTT
TRBJ1-1 | . | many | TRBV18 | CASSPPSRVNTEAFF | TGTGCCAGCTCACCACCGAGCAGGGTGAACACTGAAGCTTTCTTT
TRBJ2-2 | . | many | TRBV12-3/TRBV12-4 | CASSPVGGRDPGELFF | TGTGCCAGCAGTCCCGTAGGGGGTCGGGATCCCGGGGAGCTGTTTTTT
TRBJ1-4 | . | many | TRBV7-2 | CASSFGDNEKLFF | TGTGCCAGCAGCTTCGGGGATAATGAAAAACTGTTTTTT
TRBJ2-1 | . | many | TRBV7-2 | CASSLTGQGKFF | TGTGCCAGCAGCTTAACTGGGCAGGGTAAGTTCTTC
TRBJ2-2 | . | . | TRBV28 | CASSAGVATGELLF | TGTGCCAGCAGCGCTGGGGTGGCCACCGGGGAGCTGCTTTTT
TRBJ2-3 | TRBD1 | many | TRBV10-3 | CAISSRDRGADTQYF | TGTGCCATCAGCTCCCGGGACAGGGGTGCAGATACGCAGTATTTT
TRBJ2-4 | . | many | TRBV12-3/TRBV12-4 | CASSLLAKNIQYF | TGTGCCAGCAGTCTATTAGCCAAAAACATTCAGTACTTC
TRBJ2-3 | TRBD1 | many | TRBV29-1 | CSESGTASDTQYF | TGCAGCGAGTCCGGGACAGCCTCGGATACGCAGTATTTT
TRBJ2-1 | . | many | TRBV19 | CASMEGAAREQFF | TGTGCCAGTATGGAGGGGGCCGCGCGTGAGCAGTTCTTC
TRBJ1-2 | . | many | TRBV18 | CASSPGGAGGYTF | TGTGCCAGCTCACCAGGGGGGGCTGGTGGCTACACCTTC
TRBJ2-3 | . | many | TRBV28 | CASSLLAAGQATDTQYF | TGTGCCAGCAGTTTATTAGCAGCGGGTCAGGCCACAGATACGCAGTATTTT
TRBJ2-7 | . | many | TRBV7-2 | CASSLERDYEQYF | TGTGCCAGCAGCTTAGAACGGGACTACGAGCAGTACTTC
TRBJ1-5 | TRBD1 | many | TRBV7-2 | CASSTDRVSNQPQHF | TGTGCCAGCAGCACCGACAGGGTCAGCAATCAGCCCCAGCATTTT
TRBJ2-3 | . | . | TRBV5-4 | CASGLAEQSTDTQYF | TGTGCCAGCGGACTGGCGGAGCAGAGCACAGATACGCAGTATTTT
TRBJ2-7 | . | many | TRBV29-1 | CSVGTDEQYF | TGCAGCGTGGGGACGGACGAGCAGTACTTC
TRBJ1-5 | . | many | TRBV7-6 | CASSLEDGRGPQHF | TGTGCCAGCAGCTTAGAGGACGGGCGTGGGCCCCAGCATTTT
TRBJ2-1 | TRBD2 | medium-sized | TRBV12-3/TRBV12-4 | CASTRASGGAGEQFF | TGTGCCAGCACCCGGGCTAGCGGGGGGGCCGGTGAGCAGTTCTTC
TRBJ1-1 | TRBD1 | many | TRBV7-9 | CASSLWDSFLYTEAFF | TGTGCCAGCAGCCTCTGGGACAGTTTCCTATACACTGAAGCTTTCTTT
TRBJ2-3 | . | many | TRBV4-1 | CASSLSPGAPLGSTDTQYF | TGCGCCAGCAGCCTTTCCCCGGGGGCGCCTCTAGGTAGCACAGATACGCAGTATTTT
TRBJ1-3 | . | many | TRBV5-1 | CASSASGFSGNTIYF | TGCGCCAGCAGCGCCTCAGGATTCTCTGGAAACACCATATATTTT
TRBJ2-6 | . | . | TRBV23-1 | CASRQGGANVLTF | TGCGCCAGCAGACAGGGTGGGGCCAACGTCCTGACTTTC
TRBJ2-7 | . | many | TRBV7-2 | CASTFSRTNYEQYF | TGTGCCAGCACCTTCTCCAGGACTAACTACGAGCAGTACTTC
TRBJ2-1 | . | many | TRBV6-2/TRBV6-3 | CASVSGYEQFF | TGTGCCAGCGTTTCGGGGTATGAGCAGTTCTTC
TRBJ2-3 | TRBD2 | medium-sized | TRBV7-2 | CASSFVAGTDTQYF | TGTGCCAGCAGCTTCGTAGCGGGGACAGATACGCAGTATTTT
TRBJ2-3 | TRBD1 | many | TRBV5-1 | CASSLGQGDTDTQYF | TGCGCCAGCAGCTTGGGACAGGGTGACACAGATACGCAGTATTTT
TRBJ2-3 | . | many | TRBV7-2 | CASSLSLFTDTQYF | TGTGCCAGCAGCTTAAGCTTATTCACAGATACGCAGTATTTT
TRBJ2-1 | TRBD1 | few | TRBV4-3 | CASSQDSGTEVGQFF | TGCGCCAGCAGCCAAGATTCCGGGACAGAGGTTGGGCAGTTCTTC
TRBJ1-5 | . | many | TRBV6-2/TRBV6-3 | CASTQGLRQGNQPQHF | TGTGCCAGCACTCAAGGTCTTCGACAGGGCAATCAGCCCCAGCATTTT
TRBJ2-5 | . | many | TRBV18 | CASSPRVEETQYF | TGTGCCAGCTCACCCCGGGTCGAAGAGACCCAGTACTTC
TRBJ2-2 | . | medium-sized | TRBV6-6 | CASRGPDTGELFF | TGTGCCAGCAGGGGACCCGACACCGGGGAGCTGTTTTTT
TRBJ2-3 | . | . | TRBV3-1 | CATCQVHSSFAALAQYF | TGTGCCACCTGCCAAGTACATTCTTCATTCGCAGCTTTGGCGCAGTATTTT
TRBJ2-2 | . | many | TRBV5-6 | CASSLEGGYTGELFF | TGTGCCAGCAGCTTGGAGGGGGGATACACCGGGGAGCTGTTTTTT
TRBJ2-1 | . | many | TRBV5-1 | CASSGDSSSYNEQFF | TGCGCCAGCAGCGGGGACTCCAGCTCCTACAATGAGCAGTTCTTC